This T cell receptor beta chain stems from a study of CD8 T cells in Susac syndrome. CDR1 and CDR2 (germline): SEHNR, FQNEAQ (reference sequence). The CDR3 runs 15 residues. V was pared by 5 bases and J by 4 bases, with 7 bases of the junction left unmatched. Reverse transcription of about 0.45 to 1 ug RNA used random hexamers. By means of immunoSEQ multiplex PCR, TCR beta CDR3 spanning 54 Vbeta and 13 Jbeta underwent amplification. TCRdb reprocessed the immunoSEQ multiplex PCR reads with MiXCR, giving one entry per CDR3 protein. The sample carries about 140,000 distinct CDR3 sequences, 95% recorded once.

The chain carries TRBV7-9 and TRBJ2-1; 8 bases are a match to TRBD2. The specimen was CD4+ T cells from PBMCs. The source of this sequence is a human donor with Susac syndrome. CDR3 sequence reads: CASSDRVAGYNEQFF. In nucleotides, the CDR3 is TGTGCCAGCAGCGATCGAGTAGCGGGGTACAATGAGCAGTTCTTC.